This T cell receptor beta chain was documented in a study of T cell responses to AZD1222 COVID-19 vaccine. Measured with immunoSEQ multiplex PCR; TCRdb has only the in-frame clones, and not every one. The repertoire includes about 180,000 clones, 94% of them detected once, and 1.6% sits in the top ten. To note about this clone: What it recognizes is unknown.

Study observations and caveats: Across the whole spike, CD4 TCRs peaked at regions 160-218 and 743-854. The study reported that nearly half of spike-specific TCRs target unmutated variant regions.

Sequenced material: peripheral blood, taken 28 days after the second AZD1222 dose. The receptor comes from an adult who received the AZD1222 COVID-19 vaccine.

In DNA form, the CDR3 reads TGTGCCAGCAGTGAATATAGCCCGGACACCGGGGAGCTGTTTTTT. It translates to CASSEYSPDTGELFF. This chain connects TRBV2 to TRBJ2-2; D unresolved. With 2 bases removed from V and 3 bases from J, the gap between germline ends came to 10 bases. The CDR3 length is 15 residues. CDR1 and CDR2 from the germline V gene are SNHLY and FYNNEI.